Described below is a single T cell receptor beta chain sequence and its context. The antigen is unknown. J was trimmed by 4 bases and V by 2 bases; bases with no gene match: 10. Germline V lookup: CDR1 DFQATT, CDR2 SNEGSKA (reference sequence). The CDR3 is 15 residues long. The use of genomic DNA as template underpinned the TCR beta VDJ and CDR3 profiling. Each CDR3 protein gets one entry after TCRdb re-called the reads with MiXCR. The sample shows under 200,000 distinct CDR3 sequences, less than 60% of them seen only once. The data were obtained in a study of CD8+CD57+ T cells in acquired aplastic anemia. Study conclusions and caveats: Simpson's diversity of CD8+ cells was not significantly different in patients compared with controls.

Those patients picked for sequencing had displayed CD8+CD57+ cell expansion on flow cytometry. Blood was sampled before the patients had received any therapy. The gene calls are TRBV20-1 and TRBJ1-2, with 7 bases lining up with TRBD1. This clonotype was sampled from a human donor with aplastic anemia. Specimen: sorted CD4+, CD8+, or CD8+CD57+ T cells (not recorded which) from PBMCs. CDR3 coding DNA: TGCAGTGCTAGAATTACGGGACAGTCTCGCTATGGCTACACCTTC. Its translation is CSARITGQSRYGYTF.